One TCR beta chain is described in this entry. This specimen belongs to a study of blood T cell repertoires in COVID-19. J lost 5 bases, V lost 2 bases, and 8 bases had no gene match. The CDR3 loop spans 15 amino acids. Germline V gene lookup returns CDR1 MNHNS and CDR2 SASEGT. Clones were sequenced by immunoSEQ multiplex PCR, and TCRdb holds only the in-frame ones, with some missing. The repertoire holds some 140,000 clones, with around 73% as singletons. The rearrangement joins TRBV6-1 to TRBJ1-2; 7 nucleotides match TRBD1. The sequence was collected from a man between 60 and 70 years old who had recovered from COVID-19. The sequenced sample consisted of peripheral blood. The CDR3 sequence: CASSERGLVVYGYTF. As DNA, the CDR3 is TGTGCCAGCAGTGAAAGGGGGCTGGTGGTTTATGGCTACACCTTC.